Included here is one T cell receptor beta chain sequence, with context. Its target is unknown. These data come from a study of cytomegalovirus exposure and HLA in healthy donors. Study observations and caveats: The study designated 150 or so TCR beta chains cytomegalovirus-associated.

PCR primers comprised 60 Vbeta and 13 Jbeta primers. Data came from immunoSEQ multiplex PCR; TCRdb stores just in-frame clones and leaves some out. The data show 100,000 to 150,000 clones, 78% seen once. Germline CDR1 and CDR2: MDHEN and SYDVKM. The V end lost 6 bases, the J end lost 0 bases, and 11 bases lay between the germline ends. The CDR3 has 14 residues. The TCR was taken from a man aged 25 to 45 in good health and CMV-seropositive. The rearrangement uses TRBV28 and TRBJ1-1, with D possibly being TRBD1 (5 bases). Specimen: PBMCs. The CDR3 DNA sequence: TGTGCCAGCAGAGGGTGGGGGGTGAACACTGAAGCTTTCTTT. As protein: CASRGWGVNTEAFF.